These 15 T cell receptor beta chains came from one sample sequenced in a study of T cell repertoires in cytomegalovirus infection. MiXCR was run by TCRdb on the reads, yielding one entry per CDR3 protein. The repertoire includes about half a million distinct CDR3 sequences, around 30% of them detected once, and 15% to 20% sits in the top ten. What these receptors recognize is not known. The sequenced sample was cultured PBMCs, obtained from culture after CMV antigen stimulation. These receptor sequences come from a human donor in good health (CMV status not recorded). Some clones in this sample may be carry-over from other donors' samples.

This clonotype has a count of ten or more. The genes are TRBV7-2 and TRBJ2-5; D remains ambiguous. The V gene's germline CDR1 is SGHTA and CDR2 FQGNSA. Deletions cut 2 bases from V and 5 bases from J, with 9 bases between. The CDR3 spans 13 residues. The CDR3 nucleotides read TGTGCCAGCAGCTTAATAGCAGAGGAGACCCAGTACTTC. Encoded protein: CASSLIAEETQYF.

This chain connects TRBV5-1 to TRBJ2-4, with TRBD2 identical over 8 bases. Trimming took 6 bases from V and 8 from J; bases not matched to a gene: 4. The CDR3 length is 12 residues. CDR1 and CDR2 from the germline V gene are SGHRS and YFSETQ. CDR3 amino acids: CASKGSGDIQYF. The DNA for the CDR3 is TGCGCCAGCAAGGGTAGCGGGGACATTCAGTACTTC.

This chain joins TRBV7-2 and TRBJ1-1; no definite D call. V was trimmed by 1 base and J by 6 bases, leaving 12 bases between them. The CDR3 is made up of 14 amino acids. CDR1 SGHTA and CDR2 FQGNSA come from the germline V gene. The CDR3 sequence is CASSLVGNVAEAFF. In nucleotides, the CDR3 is TGTGCCAGCAGCTTAGTAGGGAACGTTGCTGAAGCTTTCTTT.

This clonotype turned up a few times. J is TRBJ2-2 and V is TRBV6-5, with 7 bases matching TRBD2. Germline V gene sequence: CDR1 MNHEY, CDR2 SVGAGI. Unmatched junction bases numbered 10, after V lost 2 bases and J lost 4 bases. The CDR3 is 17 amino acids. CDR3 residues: CASSYHPKPGGTGELFF. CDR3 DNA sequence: TGTGCCAGCAGTTACCATCCCAAACCGGGAGGCACCGGGGAGCTGTTTTTT.

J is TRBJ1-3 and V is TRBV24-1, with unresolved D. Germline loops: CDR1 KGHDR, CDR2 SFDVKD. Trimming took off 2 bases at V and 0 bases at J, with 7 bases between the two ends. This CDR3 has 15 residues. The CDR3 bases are TGTGCCACCAGTGATTCGCGGACCTCTGGAAACACCATATATTTT. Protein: CATSDSRTSGNTIYF.

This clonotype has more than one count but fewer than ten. The CDR3 region has the DNA TGTGCCAGCAGTTTAGCTGCCAGACTTGAAGCTTTCTTT. It is translated as CASSLAARLEAFF. The chain carries TRBV12-3 or TRBV12-4 and TRBJ1-1; D not certain. This CDR3 contains 13 residues. V was trimmed by 0 bases and J by 7 bases, leaving 9 bases between them.

The CDR3 region is CASSQNRGLAGRSSYNEQFF. The DNA of the CDR3 is TGTGCCAGCAGCCAAAATAGAGGACTAGCGGGCCGCAGCTCCTACAATGAGCAGTTCTTC. This rearrangement joins TRBV14 to TRBJ2-1, with TRBD2 matching 11 bases. The length of the CDR3 is 20 residues. J gave up 0 bases and V 2 bases, and 12 bases lay outside the gene matches. Germline-derived CDR1 and CDR2 are SGHDN and FVKESK.

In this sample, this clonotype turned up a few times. CDR3 DNA sequence: TGTGCCAGCAGCTTAGTGACACCGTGGGAGGTCAGCGGCAAAGACACCGGGGAGCTGTTTTTT. This encodes CASSLVTPWEVSGKDTGELFF. This chain links TRBV7-2 with TRBJ2-2; a possible D gene is TRBD2 (6 bases). This CDR3 region has 21 residues. V was trimmed by 1 base and J by 3 bases, leaving 27 bases between them. CDR1 and CDR2 (germline): SGHTA, FQGNSA.

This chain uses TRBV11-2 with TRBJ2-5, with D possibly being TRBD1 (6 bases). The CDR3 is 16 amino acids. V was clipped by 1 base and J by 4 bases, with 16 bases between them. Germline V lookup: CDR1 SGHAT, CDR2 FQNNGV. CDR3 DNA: TGTGCCAGCAGCTTAGGTAGCCACAGGGTCGGAGAGACCCAGTACTTC. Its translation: CASSLGSHRVGETQYF.

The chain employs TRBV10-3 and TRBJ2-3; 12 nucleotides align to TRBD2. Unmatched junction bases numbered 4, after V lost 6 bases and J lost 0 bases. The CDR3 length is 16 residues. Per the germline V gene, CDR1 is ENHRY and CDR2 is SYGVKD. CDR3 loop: CAISDLAGGSTDTQYF. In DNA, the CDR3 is TGTGCCATCAGCGATCTAGCGGGAGGGAGCACAGATACGCAGTATTTT.

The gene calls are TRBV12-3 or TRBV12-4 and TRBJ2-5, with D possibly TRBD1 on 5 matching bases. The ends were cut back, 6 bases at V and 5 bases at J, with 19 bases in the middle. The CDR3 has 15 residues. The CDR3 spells CASRPTPGLGETQYF. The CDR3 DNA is TGTGCCAGCAGACCTACTCCAGGGCTGGGGGAGACCCAGTACTTC.

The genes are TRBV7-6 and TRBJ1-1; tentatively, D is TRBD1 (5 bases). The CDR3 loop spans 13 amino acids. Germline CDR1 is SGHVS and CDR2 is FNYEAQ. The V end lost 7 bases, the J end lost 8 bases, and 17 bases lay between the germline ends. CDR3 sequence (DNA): TGTGCCAGCAACCGAGCCGGGGCCCTGGAAGCTTTCTTT. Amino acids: CASNRAGALEAFF.

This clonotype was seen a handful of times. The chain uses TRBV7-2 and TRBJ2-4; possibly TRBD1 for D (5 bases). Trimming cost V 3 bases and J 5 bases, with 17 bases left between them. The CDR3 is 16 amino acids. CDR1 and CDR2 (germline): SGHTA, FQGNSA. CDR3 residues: CASSLFIGRRENIQYF. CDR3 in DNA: TGTGCCAGCAGCTTGTTTATTGGTCGCAGGGAAAACATTCAGTACTTC. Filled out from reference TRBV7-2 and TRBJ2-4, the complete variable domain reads GAGVSQSPSNKVTEKGKDVELRCDPISGHTALYWYRQSLGQGLEFLIYFQGNSAPDKSGLPSDRFSAERTGGSVSTLTIQRTQQEDSAVYLCASSLFIGRRENIQYFGAGTRLSVL.

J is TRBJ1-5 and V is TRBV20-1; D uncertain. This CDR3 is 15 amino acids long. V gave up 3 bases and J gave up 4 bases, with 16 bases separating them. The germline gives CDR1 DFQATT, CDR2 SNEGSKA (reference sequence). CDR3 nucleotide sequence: TGCAGTGCTAGGACTAACGCCGGCCATAATCAGCCCCAGCATTTT. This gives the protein CSARTNAGHNQPQHF.

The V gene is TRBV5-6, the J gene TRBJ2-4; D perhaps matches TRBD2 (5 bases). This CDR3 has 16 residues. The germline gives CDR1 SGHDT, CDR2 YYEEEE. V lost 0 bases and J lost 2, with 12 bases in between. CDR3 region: CASSLGGSGSKNIQYF. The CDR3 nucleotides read TGTGCCAGCAGCTTGGGTGGGAGTGGGTCCAAAAACATTCAGTACTTC.